The 27 T cell receptor beta chains reported below all come from one sample, sequenced in a study of cytotoxic CD8 clonotypes in ibrutinib-treated CLL. Clones were sequenced by immunoSEQ multiplex PCR, and TCRdb holds only the in-frame ones, with some missing. The sample lists a few hundred thousand clones; roughly 70% were seen once. The sequencing used PBMCs, collected after 24 months of ibrutinib treatment. These receptors originate from a human donor with chronic lymphocytic leukemia.

This clone was counted between two and nine times. The gene calls are TRBV19 and TRBJ1-4; D unresolved. V was cut by 7 bases and J by 8 bases, with 14 bases left in between. The V gene's germline CDR1 is LNHDA and CDR2 SQIVND (reference sequence). This CDR3 is built from 13 residues. The CDR3 nucleotides read TGTGCCAGTACGTCCCCCAGAGTCGAAAAACTGTTTTTT. Translated: CASTSPRVEKLFF.

V usage is TRBV28 and J usage is TRBJ2-3, with D unclear. In germline, CDR1 is MDHEN, CDR2 SYDVKM. With 7 bases removed from V and 2 bases from J, the gap between germline ends came to 13 bases. The CDR3 is 14 amino acids. The CDR3 DNA sequence: TGTGCCAGCACCCCACGGGCTCTCACAGATACGCAGTATTTT. It translates to CASTPRALTDTQYF.

V gene TRBV9 combines with J gene TRBJ2-1; 15 nucleotides align to TRBD2. CDR3 length equals 17 residues. CDR1 and CDR2 from the germline V gene are SGDLS and YYNGEE. Trimming took 4 bases from V and 5 from J; bases not matched to a gene: 7. The chain's CDR3 is CASSPRTSGRVHNEQFF. The CDR3 nucleotides are TGTGCCAGCAGCCCTCGGACTAGCGGGAGGGTACACAATGAGCAGTTCTTC.

The J gene is TRBJ2-3, the V gene TRBV29-1, with TRBD2 identical over 8 bases. The CDR3 is 14 residues long. V gave up 8 bases and J gave up 2 bases; unmatched junction bases: 9. Per the germline V gene, CDR1 is SQVTM and CDR2 is ANQGSEA. CDR3 sequence reads: CSTTSGLNTDTQYF. DNA for the CDR3: TGCAGCACCACTAGCGGTTTAAACACAGATACGCAGTATTTT.

The genes are TRBV2 and TRBJ2-5, with TRBD2 as a possible D gene (5 bases). The CDR3 covers 13 residues. V lost 5 bases and J lost 5, with 12 bases in between. The germline CDR1 and CDR2 sequences are SNHLY and FYNNEI. The CDR3 coding sequence is TGTGCCAGCAGTCCCTACGAGGGCGAGACCCAGTACTTC. Translating gives CASSPYEGETQYF.

This rearrangement joins TRBV7-6 to TRBJ2-1; the match to TRBD2 covers 8 bases. V trimming: 7 bases; J trimming: 3 bases; junction bases outside the gene matches: 5. CDR1 is SGHVS and CDR2 is FNYEAQ in the germline V gene. The CDR3 has 14 residues. CDR3 sequence: CASIRGGDYNEQFF. CDR3 nucleotides: TGTGCCAGCATCCGGGGGGGTGACTACAATGAGCAGTTCTTC.

This clone was counted a few times. At one end, the junction sequence differs from germline, possibly due to a read error. The V gene is TRBV7-7, the J gene TRBJ2-5; D unclear. The CDR3 spans 12 residues. The germline V gene has CDR1 SSHAT and CDR2 FNYEAQ (reference sequence). CDR3 DNA sequence: TGTGCTAGCAGCCCCCATGAGGAGACCCAGTACTTC. Amino acids: CASSPHEETQYF.

This chain links TRBV30 with TRBJ2-7; possibly TRBD2 for D (6 bases). CDR1 and CDR2 from the germline V gene are GTSNPN and SVGIG (reference sequence). V was trimmed by 4 bases and J by 1 base, leaving 20 bases between them. CDR3 length: 16 amino acids. In DNA form, the CDR3 reads TGTGCCTGGACCCTAACCCCGGGACTCTCTTCCTACGAGCAGTACTTC. Translation: CAWTLTPGLSSYEQYF.

The chain recombines TRBV4-2 with TRBJ2-7; no reliable D call. Germline lookup yields CDR1 LGHNA and CDR2 YNFKEQ. Trimming removed 0 bases at V and 4 bases at J, with 7 bases between. The CDR3 is 13 residues long. Here the CDR3 reads CASSQDMGYEQYF. The CDR3 DNA reads TGTGCCAGCAGCCAAGATATGGGGTACGAGCAGTACTTC.

This clone was counted once. The chain carries TRBV6-5 and TRBJ1-1; D unresolved. This CDR3 comprises 12 residues. Deletions cut 4 bases from V and 0 bases from J, with 3 bases between. In germline, CDR1 is MNHEY, CDR2 SVGAGI. This CDR3 reads CASSSVNTEAFF. The DNA for the CDR3 is TGTGCCAGCAGTTCTGTGAACACTGAAGCTTTCTTT.

The V and J genes are TRBV6-6 and TRBJ1-1; 7 bases align to TRBD1. The CDR3 is 14 amino acids. With 7 bases clipped from V and 3 bases from J, the junction kept 8 bases outside the gene matches. CDR1 MNHNY and CDR2 SVGAGI come from the germline V gene (reference sequence). CDR3 sequence (DNA): TGTGCCAGCACTGAATCCAGGGGGTACACTGAAGCTTTCTTT. This sequence encodes CASTESRGYTEAFF.

This clone came up a few times. The V call is TRBV7-9, the J call TRBJ1-5; 8 bases agree with TRBD1. The germline V gene encodes CDR1 SEHNR and CDR2 FQNEAQ (reference sequence). V lost 5 bases, J lost 6 bases, and 9 bases stayed unmatched. This CDR3 has 15 residues. CDR3 DNA: TGTGCCAGCAGCGGCGAAGAAGGACAGGGTCAGCCCCAGCATTTT. It specifies CASSGEEGQGQPQHF.

J is TRBJ1-1 and V is TRBV29-1, with TRBD1 matching 10 bases. Losses at the gene ends were 6 bases for V and 4 bases for J; bases not matched to a gene: 8. The V gene's germline CDR1 is SQVTM and CDR2 ANQGSEA. The CDR3 is 14 residues long. The CDR3 loop is CSVATGGWFTEAFF. CDR3 DNA: TGCAGCGTCGCGACAGGGGGCTGGTTCACTGAAGCTTTCTTT.

This clone was detected once. The chain couples TRBV5-1 to TRBJ2-1; 11 bases align to TRBD2. J lost 13 bases, V lost 0 bases, and 9 bases had no gene match. Germline CDR1 SGHRS, CDR2 YFSETQ. CDR3 length: 15 amino acids. The CDR3 sequence: CASSLGGLAATFQFF. In nucleotides, the CDR3 is TGCGCCAGCAGCTTGGGGGGACTAGCGGCCACCTTCCAGTTCTTC.

Here the CDR3 DNA reads TGTGCCAGCAACCCGGGATCTACATCCGAGCAGTACTTC. Protein: CASNPGSTSEQYF. The chain carries TRBV28 and TRBJ2-7, with D possibly TRBD2 on 5 matching bases. Germline V gene sequence: CDR1 MDHEN, CDR2 SYDVKM. The CDR3 sequence is 13 residues long. V lost 7 bases and J lost 6, with 16 bases in between.

This chain connects TRBV6-5 to TRBJ1-2; TRBD1 might be the D (5 bases). This CDR3 is 16 amino acids long. Per the germline V gene, CDR1 is MNHEY and CDR2 is SVGAGI. V was shortened by 2 bases and J by 8 bases, with 21 bases between the two germline ends. DNA for the CDR3: TGTGCCAGCAGTTACCAACCAGGGACGGCGCGAGCCGGCTACACCTTC. This translates into CASSYQPGTARAGYTF.

The CDR3, as DNA: TGCGCCAGCATAGACGGCAACTCACCGAACACTGAAGCTTTCTTT. It encodes CASIDGNSPNTEAFF. The chain recombines TRBV5-1 with TRBJ1-1; no definite D call. In germline, CDR1 is SGHRS, CDR2 YFSETQ. This CDR3 contains 15 residues. V lost 6 bases and J 1 base, leaving 16 bases between the germline ends.

This chain joins TRBV4-2 and TRBJ2-3; 7 positions match TRBD2. There are 14 residues in the CDR3. The germline CDR1 and CDR2 sequences are LGHNA and YNFKEQ. V lost 1 base to trimming and J lost 5 bases; unmatched junction nucleotides: 3. In DNA form, the CDR3 reads TGTGCCAGCAGCCAAGGGGTAGCGGGAGATACGCAGTATTTT. This sequence encodes CASSQGVAGDTQYF.

The rearrangement links TRBV6-5 to TRBJ1-1; no clear D. Trimming took 6 bases from V and 7 from J, leaving 15 bases between them. The CDR3 sequence is 13 residues long. Germline CDR1 and CDR2: MNHEY and SVGAGI. CDR3 in amino acids: CASSPLDGREAFF. The CDR3 coding sequence is TGTGCCAGCAGCCCCTTAGATGGGCGTGAAGCTTTCTTT.

This clone was recorded only once. The chain combines TRBV7-2 with TRBJ2-3; D uncertain. The CDR3 is 14 residues long. Germline-derived CDR1 and CDR2 are SGHTA and FQGNSA. V was cut by 4 bases and J by 0 bases, with 8 bases left in between. In DNA form, the CDR3 reads TGTGCCAGCAGCTCGGTGGCAAGCACAGATACGCAGTATTTT. Translated: CASSSVASTDTQYF.

In its sample, this clone was seen a few times. V is TRBV7-9 and J is TRBJ2-2; TRBD2 matches at 12 bases. The V and J ends lost 4 bases and 7 bases, in that order; junction bases with no gene match: 4. Germline V gives CDR1 SEHNR, CDR2 FQNEAQ (reference sequence). The CDR3 runs 15 residues. The CDR3: CASSSGLAGVGELFF. The CDR3 nucleotides are TGTGCCAGCAGCTCGGGACTAGCGGGCGTCGGGGAGCTGTTTTTT.

The rearrangement links TRBV2 to TRBJ1-1; D ambiguous. The CDR3 is made up of 13 amino acids. V was trimmed by 7 bases and J by 5 bases, leaving 14 bases between them. Germline V CDR1 and CDR2: SNHLY, FYNNEI. Written as DNA, the CDR3 is TGTGCCAGCACGGACCTTAGGGAGACTGAAGCTTTCTTT. Translated, it gives CASTDLRETEAFF.

The gene calls are TRBV15 and TRBJ2-3; D gene uncertain. This CDR3 is 14 amino acids long. CDR1 is LNHNV and CDR2 is YYDKDF in the germline V gene (reference sequence). Trimming left V 3 bases short and J 5 bases short, with 12 bases between. This CDR3 is CATSREKGRDTQYF. The DNA of the CDR3 is TGTGCCACCAGCAGGGAGAAGGGAAGAGATACGCAGTATTTT.

The genes are TRBV4-3 and TRBJ2-2, with 12 bases matching TRBD2. Germline CDR1 LGHNA, CDR2 YSLEER. V shed 4 bases and J 7 bases; nucleotides not matched to a gene: 7. The CDR3 is made up of 16 amino acids. The CDR3 region is CASSPLAGGPGGELFF. The CDR3 nucleotides read TGCGCCAGCAGCCCGCTAGCGGGAGGGCCAGGCGGGGAGCTGTTTTTT.

The chain links TRBV6-5 to TRBJ1-4, with 8 bases that match TRBD1. V trimming: 4 bases; J trimming: 8 bases; junction bases outside the gene matches: 6. Germline CDR1 MNHEY, CDR2 SVGAGI. CDR3 length equals 14 residues. The CDR3 here is CASSFRGLGEKLFF. CDR3 bases: TGTGCCAGCAGTTTCAGGGGGCTTGGGGAAAAACTGTTTTTT.

The chain recombines TRBV27 with TRBJ1-1; perhaps TRBD1 as D (5 bases). This CDR3 region has 14 residues. The V gene's germline CDR1 is MNHEY and CDR2 SMNVEV (reference sequence). V lost 2 bases to trimming and J lost 4 bases, with 11 bases between them. The CDR3 sequence: CASSLGAGVTEAFF. CDR3 DNA sequence: TGTGCCAGCAGTTTAGGGGCGGGGGTCACTGAAGCTTTCTTT.

The chain combines TRBV25-1 with TRBJ2-1, with a weak D call TRBD2 (6 bases). This CDR3 comprises 13 residues. Per germline, CDR1 MGHDK and CDR2 SYGVNS. Trimming pared 5 bases from V and 7 bases from J, leaving 12 bases between. For the CDR3, the DNA is TGTGCCAGCAGTTACCTAGCGTCTAATGAGCAGTTCTTC. It yields the protein CASSYLASNEQFF.